This TCR beta chain was identified during a study of a mutant IDH1 vaccine in newly diagnosed glioma. The study's findings and limits: Among patients, about 94% showed immune responses induced by the vaccine. The authors found pseudoprogression apparently unrelated to changes in top peripheral T cell clonotypes.

Time point reported: week 35, safety follow-up. Mutant IDH1 20-mer peptide, at 300 ug, made up each vaccine dose, with topical imiquimod. New astrocytomas of WHO grade 3 or 4 that were IDH1-mutant and ATRX-lost were found in the donors. Assay: immunoSEQ multiplex PCR; the TCRdb copy retains only in-frame clones and omits some. The profile shows about 68,000 clones, 84% of them singletons. The V end lost 8 bases, the J end lost 1 base, and 8 bases lay between the germline ends. This CDR3 contains 12 residues. Per the germline V gene, CDR1 is LNHDA and CDR2 is SQIVND (reference sequence). As regards this clone: Its antigen is unknown.

Sequencing was performed on PBMCs, taken from a glioma patient whose treatment included an IDH1 peptide vaccine. The rearrangement links TRBV19 to TRBJ1-1; D is unclear. This clonotype was sampled from a man aged 18 to 30 with glioma. The CDR3 protein is CASSFRNTEAFF. DNA for the CDR3: TGTGCCAGTTCTTTCAGGAACACTGAAGCTTTCTTT.